One TCR beta chain is described in this entry. This clone showed up just once. Its antigen specificity is not known. Per-base quality was not reported, and no clone a single base away is much larger than it. Preparation of the library involved the immunoSEQ multiplex PCR assay. As stored in TCRdb, this immuneACCESS dataset retains in-frame rearrangements with V and J assigned. A fraction of the clones does not appear; measured against another copy, unresolved V genes explain less than half of the discrepancy, and the remainder lacks a known reason. In all, the sample holds under 450,000 clones, and 80% to 95% of those were seen once. The ten largest clones take up 5% to 7% of the sample. V trim: 5 bases; J trim: 8 bases; unmatched bases: 12. From the germline V gene, CDR1 is SGHNT and CDR2 is YENEEA. The CDR3, cysteine through phenylalanine, is 15 amino acids long. Just CDR3 DNA is preserved here, 45 bases in frame from base 1.

These data belong to a study of control samples from healthy donors and cancer patients (dated by TCRdb to the early 2020s). The TCR was taken from a man aged 35 to 55 with head and neck cancer. Sequencing input: PBMCs. This receptor chain uses TRBV11-3 and TRBJ2-1, and TRBD1 matches 7 of the central bases. CDR3 reads: CASSKSTGYGDEQFF. In nucleotides, the sequence is TGTGCCAGCAGCAAGTCGACAGGGTACGGCGATGAGCAGTTCTTC. The full variable domain, with segments outside the CDR3 supplied by the reference TRBV11-3 and TRBJ2-1 proteins, appears as EAGVVQSPRYKIIEKKQPVAFWCNPISGHNTLYWYLQNLGQGPELLIRYENEEAVDDSQLPKDRFSAERLKGVDSTLKIQPAELGDSAVYLCASSKSTGYGDEQFFGPGTRLTVL.